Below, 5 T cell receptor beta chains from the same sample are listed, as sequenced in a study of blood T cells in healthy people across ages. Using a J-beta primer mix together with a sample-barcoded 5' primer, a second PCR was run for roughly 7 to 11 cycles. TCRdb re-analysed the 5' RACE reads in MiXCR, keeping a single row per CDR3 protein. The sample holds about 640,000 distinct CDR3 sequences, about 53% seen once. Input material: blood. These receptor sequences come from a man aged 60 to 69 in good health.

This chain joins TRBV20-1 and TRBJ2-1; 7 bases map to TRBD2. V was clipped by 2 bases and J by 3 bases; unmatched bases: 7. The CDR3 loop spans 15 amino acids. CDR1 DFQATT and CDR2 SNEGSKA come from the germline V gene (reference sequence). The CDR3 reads CSARSGRGVYNEQFF. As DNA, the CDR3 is TGCAGTGCTAGATCTGGACGGGGGGTCTACAATGAGCAGTTCTTC.

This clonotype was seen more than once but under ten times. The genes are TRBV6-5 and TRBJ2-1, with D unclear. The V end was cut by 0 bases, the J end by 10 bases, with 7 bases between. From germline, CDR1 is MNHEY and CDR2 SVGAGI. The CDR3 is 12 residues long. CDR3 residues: CASSYSGLEQFF. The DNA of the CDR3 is TGTGCCAGCAGTTACTCGGGTTTAGAGCAGTTCTTC.

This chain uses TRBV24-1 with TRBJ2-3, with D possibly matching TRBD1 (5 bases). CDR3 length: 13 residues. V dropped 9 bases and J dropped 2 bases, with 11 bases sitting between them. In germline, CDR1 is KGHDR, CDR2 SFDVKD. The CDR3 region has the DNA TGTGCCACCTCCGACAGTTTCACAGATACGCAGTATTTT. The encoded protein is CATSDSFTDTQYF.

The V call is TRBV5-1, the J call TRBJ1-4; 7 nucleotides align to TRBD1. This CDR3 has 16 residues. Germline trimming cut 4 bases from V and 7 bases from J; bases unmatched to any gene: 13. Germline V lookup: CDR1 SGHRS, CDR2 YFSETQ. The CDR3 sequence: CASSAQTGAVREKLFF. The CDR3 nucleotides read TGCGCCAGCAGCGCCCAAACAGGGGCCGTCCGTGAAAAACTGTTTTTT.

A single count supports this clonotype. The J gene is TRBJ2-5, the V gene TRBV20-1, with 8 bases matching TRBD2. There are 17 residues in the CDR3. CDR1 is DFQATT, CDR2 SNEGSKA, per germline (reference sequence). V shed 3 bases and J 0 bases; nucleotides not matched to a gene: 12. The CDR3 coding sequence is TGCAGTGCTAGTCAGCTAGCGGGCGGATCGTACCAAGAGACCCAGTACTTC. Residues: CSASQLAGGSYQETQYF.